The source of this TCR beta chain is a study of molecular identifiers for immune sequencing clone quantification (dated by TCRdb to 2016 to 2019). For the study in its entirety: In a replicate experiment, RNA from roughly 18,000 or 92,000 naive CD8 T cells was split into five aliquots, four of which were sequenced. CD8 T cells were used in a methods study to benchmark molecular-identifier clustering-based TCR repertoire sequencing (MIDCIRS) and TCR RNA copy counting.

On this clonotype itself: Its recognized antigen is unknown. Base qualities are not recorded, but no much larger clone differs from it by a single base.

CDR1 and CDR2 are drawn from the germline V gene: SGHVS, FNYEAQ. There are 20 amino acids in the CDR3, from cysteine to phenylalanine inclusive. Only the CDR3 portion is preserved as DNA: 60 bases, with reading frame beginning at the first base. Ends trimmed: V by 8 bases, J by 2 bases; bases unmatched to a gene: 19. General findings and caveats noted by the study authors: In CMV-specific effector cells, clones with more than 20 RNA copies accounted for over 97% of molecules, whereas in naive cells such clones accounted for under 1%. The sizes of highly expanded clones could end up underestimated when identical TCR molecules share a barcode. Modeling indicated approximately 3 TCR RNA copies recovered per cell, compared with roughly 9.7 by digital PCR, which implies a capture efficiency of around 29%. When barcode sub-clustering was omitted, TCR diversity was inflated by chimeric consensus sequences, with chimeras reaching as high as 47%. A single cell's worth of spiked-in Jurkat TCR RNA was reported detectable even among about a million naive CD8 T cells. The naive libraries included spiked-in Jurkat TCR RNA (around 10 copies' worth), and this RNA is not part of the donor repertoire.

Receptors were amplified or captured by PCR. Data came from a NextSeq 500. Bulk TCR libraries were prepared as previously described, using TCR primers listed in Table S5. Total RNA was purified with the Qiagen AllPrep DNA/RNA kit. Before any analysis, reads coming from multiple sequencing runs of the same library were combined into one pool. In the original analysis: Reads were retained only if the reads had an exact TCR constant sequence, and the retained reads were trimmed to 150 nt and grouped according to their 12-nt molecular barcodes. Reads inside each barcode group were sub-clustered using a 15% Levenshtein threshold, and a quality-weighted consensus sequence was constructed for each RNA molecule. Non-functional sequences were filtered out, along with any lower-count sequence sitting one edit away from another sequence. Based on a fit of two negative binomial distributions, barcode sub-clusters having less than 20% of the maximum read count were discarded. Through fastp at Q25 and MiXCR, TCRdb rebuilt clones from the public reads, retaining in-frame beta chains. Rows are unified per CDR3 protein, each entry keeping the most common DNA and genes. The V and J calls and clone size come from TCRdb's table, not from the authors' own analysis. The sample table lists around 100,000 distinct CDR3 sequences, roughly a third of them with a count of one. The ten largest clones take up roughly 4.2% of the sample.

Libraries of naive CD8 T cells were built from 20,000 to 1,000,000 sorted cells, with 10%, 30% or 50% of the purified RNA used. Naive CD8 T cells were FACS-sorted as CD8+CD4-CCR7+CD45RA+ on a BD FACSAria II into RLT Plus buffer. To test detection sensitivity, Jurkat RNA equal to fewer than 13 TCR copies was added to samples of about 20,000-1,000,000 naive CD8 T cells. Enrichment of CD8 T cells was performed with RosetteSep CD8+ T Cell Enrichment Cocktail and Ficoll-Paque, after which ACK red cell lysis was carried out. Sequenced sample: naive CD8+ T cells from blood, with Jurkat cell RNA spiked in. The sample's cell subset or site label, in plain terms: FACS-sorted CD8+CD4-CCR7+CD45RA+ naive T cells. The receptor comes from a human donor in good health. Some libraries in this study had Jurkat cell RNA spiked in. Recombination joined TRBV7-6 with TRBJ2-6; TRBD2 fits 9 bases in the junction. In nucleotides, the sequence is TGTGCCAGCGGCCACCCTGCTAGCGGGACGTTTTTGGCTGGGGCCAACGTCCTGACTTTC. Translated, this gives CASGHPASGTFLAGANVLTF.